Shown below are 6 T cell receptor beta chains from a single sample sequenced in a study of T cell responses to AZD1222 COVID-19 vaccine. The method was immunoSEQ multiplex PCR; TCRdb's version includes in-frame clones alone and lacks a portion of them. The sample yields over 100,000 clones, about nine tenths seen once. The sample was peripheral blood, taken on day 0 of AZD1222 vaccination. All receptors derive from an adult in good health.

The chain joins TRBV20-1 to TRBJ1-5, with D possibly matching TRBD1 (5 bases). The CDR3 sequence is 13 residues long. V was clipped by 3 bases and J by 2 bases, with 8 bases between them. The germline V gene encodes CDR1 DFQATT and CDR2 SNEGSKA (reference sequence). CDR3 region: CSASLGGNQPQHF. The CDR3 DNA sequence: TGCAGTGCTAGTTTAGGGGGCAATCAGCCCCAGCATTTT.

This CDR3 reads CASTHPNEKLFF. The CDR3 nucleotides are TGTGCCAGCACCCACCCAAATGAAAAACTGTTTTTT. The chain employs TRBV6-5 and TRBJ1-4; no clear D. The germline V gene encodes CDR1 MNHEY and CDR2 SVGAGI. This CDR3 is built from 12 residues. V was cut by 7 bases and J by 5 bases, with 8 bases left in between.

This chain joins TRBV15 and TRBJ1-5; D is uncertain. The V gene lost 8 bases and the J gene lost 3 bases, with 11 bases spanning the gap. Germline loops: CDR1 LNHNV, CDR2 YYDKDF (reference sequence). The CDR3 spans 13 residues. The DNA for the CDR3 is TGTGCCACCCTGGGCCTCCCCAATCAGCCCCAGCATTTT. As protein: CATLGLPNQPQHF.

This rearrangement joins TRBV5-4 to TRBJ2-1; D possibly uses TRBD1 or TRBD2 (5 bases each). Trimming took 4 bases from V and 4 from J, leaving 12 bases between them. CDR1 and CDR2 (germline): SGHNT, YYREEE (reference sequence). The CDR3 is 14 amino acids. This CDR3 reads CASSRVGEYNEQFF. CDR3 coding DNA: TGTGCCAGCAGCAGGGTGGGGGAGTACAATGAGCAGTTCTTC. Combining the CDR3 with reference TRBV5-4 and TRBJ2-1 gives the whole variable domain ETGVTQSPTHLIKTRGQQVTLRCSSQSGHNTVSWYQQALGQGPQFIFQYYREEENGRGNFPPRFSGLQFPNYSSELNVNALELDDSALYLCASSRVGEYNEQFFGPGTRLTVL.

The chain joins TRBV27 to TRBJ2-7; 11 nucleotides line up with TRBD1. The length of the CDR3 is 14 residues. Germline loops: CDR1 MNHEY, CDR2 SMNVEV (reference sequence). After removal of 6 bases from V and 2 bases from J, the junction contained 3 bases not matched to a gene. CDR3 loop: CASRRTGGTYEQYF. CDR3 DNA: TGTGCCAGCAGAAGGACAGGGGGCACCTACGAGCAGTACTTC.

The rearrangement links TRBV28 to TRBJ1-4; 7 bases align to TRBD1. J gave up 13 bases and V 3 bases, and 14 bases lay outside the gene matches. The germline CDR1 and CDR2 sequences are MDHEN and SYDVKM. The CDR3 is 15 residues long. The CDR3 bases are TGTGCCAGCAGTTTCCGCTACAGGGGTGGCGGTAGACTGTTTTTT. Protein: CASSFRYRGGGRLFF.